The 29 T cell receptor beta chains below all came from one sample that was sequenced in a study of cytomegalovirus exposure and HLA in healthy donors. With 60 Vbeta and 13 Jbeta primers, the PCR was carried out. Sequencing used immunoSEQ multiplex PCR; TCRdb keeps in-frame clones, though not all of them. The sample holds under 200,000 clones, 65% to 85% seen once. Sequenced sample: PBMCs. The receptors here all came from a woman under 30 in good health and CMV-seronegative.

The chain's CDR3 is CASSPQPIDINYEQYF. The CDR3 coding sequence is TGTGCCAGCAGTCCCCAACCAATCGACATTAACTACGAGCAGTACTTC. The rearrangement uses TRBV28 and TRBJ2-7, with D hard to call. V was trimmed by 5 bases and J by 3 bases, leaving 20 bases between them. Germline V lookup: CDR1 MDHEN, CDR2 SYDVKM. This CDR3 has 16 residues.

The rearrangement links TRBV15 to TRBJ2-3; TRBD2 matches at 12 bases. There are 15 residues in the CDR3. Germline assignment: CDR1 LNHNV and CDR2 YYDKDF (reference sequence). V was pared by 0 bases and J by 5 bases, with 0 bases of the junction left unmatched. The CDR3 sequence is CATSRELAGGDTQYF. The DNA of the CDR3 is TGTGCCACCAGCAGAGAACTAGCGGGAGGAGATACGCAGTATTTT. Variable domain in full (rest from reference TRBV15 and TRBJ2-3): DAMVIQNPRYQVTQFGKPVTLSCSQTLNHNVMYWYQQKSSQAPKLLFHYYDKDFNNEADTPDNFQSRRPNTSFCFLDIRSPGLGDTAMYLCATSRELAGGDTQYFGPGTRLTVL.

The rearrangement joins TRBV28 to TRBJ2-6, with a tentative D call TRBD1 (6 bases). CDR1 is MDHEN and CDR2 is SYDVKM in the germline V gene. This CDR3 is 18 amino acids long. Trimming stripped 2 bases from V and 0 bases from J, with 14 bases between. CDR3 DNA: TGTGCCAGCAGTTTAGGTCCCGCAGGGGACTCTGGGGCCAACGTCCTGACTTTC. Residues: CASSLGPAGDSGANVLTF.

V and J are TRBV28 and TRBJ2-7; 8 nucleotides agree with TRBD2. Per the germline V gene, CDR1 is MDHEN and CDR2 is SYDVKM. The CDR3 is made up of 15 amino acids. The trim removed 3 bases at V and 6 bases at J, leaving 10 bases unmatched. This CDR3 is CASSFFREGRFEQYV. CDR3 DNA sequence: TGTGCCAGCAGTTTCTTCCGGGAGGGCCGCTTCGAGCAGTACGTC.

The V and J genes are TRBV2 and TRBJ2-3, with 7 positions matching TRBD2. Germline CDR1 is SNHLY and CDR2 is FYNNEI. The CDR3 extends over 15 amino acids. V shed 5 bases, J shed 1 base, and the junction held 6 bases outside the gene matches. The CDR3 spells CASSQSGKGTDTQYF. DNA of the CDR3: TGTGCCAGCAGTCAGAGCGGGAAGGGCACAGATACGCAGTATTTT.

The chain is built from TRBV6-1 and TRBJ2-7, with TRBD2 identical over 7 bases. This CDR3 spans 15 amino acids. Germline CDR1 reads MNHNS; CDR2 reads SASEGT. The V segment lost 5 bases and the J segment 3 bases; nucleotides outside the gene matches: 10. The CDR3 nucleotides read TGTGCCAGCAGTCCTCCCAAAGCGGGATTCTACGAGCAGTACTTC. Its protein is CASSPPKAGFYEQYF.

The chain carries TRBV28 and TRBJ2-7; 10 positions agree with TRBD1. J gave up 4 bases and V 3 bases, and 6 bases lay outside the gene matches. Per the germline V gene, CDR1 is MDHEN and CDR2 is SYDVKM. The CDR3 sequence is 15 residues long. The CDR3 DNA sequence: TGTGCCAGCAGTTTCGACAGGGGGCTAGGGTACGAGCAGTACTTC. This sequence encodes CASSFDRGLGYEQYF.

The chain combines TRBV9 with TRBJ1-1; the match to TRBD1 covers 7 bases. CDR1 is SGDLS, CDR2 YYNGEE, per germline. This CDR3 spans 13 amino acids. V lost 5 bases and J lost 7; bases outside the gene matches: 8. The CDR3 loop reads CASSAGGKGEAFF. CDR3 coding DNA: TGTGCCAGCAGTGCAGGGGGGAAGGGTGAAGCTTTCTTT.

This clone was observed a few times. Here the CDR3 DNA reads TGTGCCAGCAGTGGGTCCGCGGAGGAGGTGCAGTACTTC. This encodes CASSGSAEEVQYF. The rearrangement joins TRBV6-4 to TRBJ2-7; a weak D match, TRBD2 (5 bases). With 4 bases removed from V and 9 bases from J, the gap between germline ends came to 16 bases. This CDR3 region has 13 residues. Germline-derived CDR1 and CDR2 are MRHNA and SNTAGT.

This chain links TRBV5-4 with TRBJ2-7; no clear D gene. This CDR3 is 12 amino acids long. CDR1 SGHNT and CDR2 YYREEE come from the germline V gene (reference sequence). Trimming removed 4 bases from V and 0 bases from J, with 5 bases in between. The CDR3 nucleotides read TGTGCCAGCAGCCTGAGCTCCTACGAGCAGTACTTC. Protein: CASSLSSYEQYF.

For the CDR3, the DNA is TGTGCCAGTAGTATGCACGGGACTAGCGCCTACGAGCAGTACTTC. Encoded protein: CASSMHGTSAYEQYF. The chain has TRBV19 and TRBJ2-7; 10 bases are shared with TRBD2. The J segment lost 2 bases and the V segment lost 3 bases, leaving 4 bases of the junction unmatched. The CDR3 spans 15 residues. Germline CDR1 is LNHDA and CDR2 is SQIVND (reference sequence).

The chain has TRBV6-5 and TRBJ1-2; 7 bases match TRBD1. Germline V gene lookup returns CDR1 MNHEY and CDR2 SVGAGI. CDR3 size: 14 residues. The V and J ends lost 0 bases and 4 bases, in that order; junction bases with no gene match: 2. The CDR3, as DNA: TGTGCCAGCAGTTACTCGAGGACAGGCTATGGCTACACCTTC. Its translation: CASSYSRTGYGYTF.

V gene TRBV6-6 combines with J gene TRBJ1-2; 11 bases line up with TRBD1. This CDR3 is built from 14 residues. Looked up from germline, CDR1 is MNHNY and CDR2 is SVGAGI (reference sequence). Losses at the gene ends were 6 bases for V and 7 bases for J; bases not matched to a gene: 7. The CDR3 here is CASRPAGTGGGYTF. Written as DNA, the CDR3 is TGTGCCAGCAGACCCGCAGGGACAGGGGGTGGCTACACCTTC.

The chain's CDR3 is CASSQVVGGLAGKNEQFF. Written as DNA, the CDR3 is TGTGCCAGCAGCCAAGTAGTTGGGGGACTAGCGGGAAAGAATGAGCAGTTCTTC. The chain joins TRBV14 to TRBJ2-1, with TRBD2 matching over 13 bases. Germline CDR1 and CDR2: SGHDN and FVKESK. V lost 1 base and J lost 7; bases outside the gene matches: 10. The CDR3 is made up of 18 amino acids.

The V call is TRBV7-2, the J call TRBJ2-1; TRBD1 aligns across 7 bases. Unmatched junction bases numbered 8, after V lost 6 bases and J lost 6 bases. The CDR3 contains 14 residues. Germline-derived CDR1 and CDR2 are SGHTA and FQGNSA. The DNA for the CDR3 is TGTGCCAGCAGAACTCGACAGGGCCCCAATGAGCAGTTCTTC. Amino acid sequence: CASRTRQGPNEQFF.

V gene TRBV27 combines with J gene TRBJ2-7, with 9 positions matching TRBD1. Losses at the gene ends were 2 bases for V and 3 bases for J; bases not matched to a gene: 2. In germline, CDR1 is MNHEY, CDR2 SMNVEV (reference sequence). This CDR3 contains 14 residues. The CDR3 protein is CASSLPGQGYEQYF. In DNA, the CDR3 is TGTGCCAGCAGTTTACCGGGACAGGGCTACGAGCAGTACTTC.

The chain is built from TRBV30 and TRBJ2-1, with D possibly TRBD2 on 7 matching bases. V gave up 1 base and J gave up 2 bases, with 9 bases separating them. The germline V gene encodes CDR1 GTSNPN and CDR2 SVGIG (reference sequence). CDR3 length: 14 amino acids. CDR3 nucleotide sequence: TGTGCCTGGAGTGGGGGGGGGCCCTACAATGAGCAGTTCTTC. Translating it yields CAWSGGGPYNEQFF.

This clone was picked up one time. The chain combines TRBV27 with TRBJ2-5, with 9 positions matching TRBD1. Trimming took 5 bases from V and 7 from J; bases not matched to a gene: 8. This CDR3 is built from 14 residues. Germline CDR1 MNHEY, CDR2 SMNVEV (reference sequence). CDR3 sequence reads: CASSTRTGEGTQYF. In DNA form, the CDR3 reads TGTGCCAGCAGTACGAGGACAGGGGAAGGGACCCAGTACTTC.

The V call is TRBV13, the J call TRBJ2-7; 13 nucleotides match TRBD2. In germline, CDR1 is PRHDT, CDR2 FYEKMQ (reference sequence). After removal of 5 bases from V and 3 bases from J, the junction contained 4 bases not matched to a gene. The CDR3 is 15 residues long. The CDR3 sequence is CASSPRTSGGYEQYF. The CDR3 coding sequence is TGTGCCAGCAGCCCGAGGACTAGCGGGGGCTACGAGCAGTACTTC. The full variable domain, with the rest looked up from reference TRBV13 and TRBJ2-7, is AAGVIQSPRHLIKEKRETATLKCYPIPRHDTVYWYQQGPGQDPQFLISFYEKMQSDKGSIPDRFSAQQFSDYHSELNMSSLELGDSALYFCASSPRTSGGYEQYFGPGTRLTVT.

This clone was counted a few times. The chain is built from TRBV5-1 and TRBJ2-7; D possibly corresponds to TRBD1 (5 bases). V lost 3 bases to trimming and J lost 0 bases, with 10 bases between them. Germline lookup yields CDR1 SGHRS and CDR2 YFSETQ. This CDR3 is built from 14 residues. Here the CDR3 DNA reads TGCGCCAGCAGCTCTATCAGGGACTCCTACGAGCAGTACTTC. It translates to CASSSIRDSYEQYF.

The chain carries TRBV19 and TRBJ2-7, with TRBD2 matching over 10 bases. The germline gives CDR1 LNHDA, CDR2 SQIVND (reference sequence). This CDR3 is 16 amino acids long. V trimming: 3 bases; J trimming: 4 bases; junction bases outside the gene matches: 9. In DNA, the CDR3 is TGTGCCAGTAGTATGGCGAGAGCGGGAGGGGTATACGAGCAGTACTTC. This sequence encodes CASSMARAGGVYEQYF.

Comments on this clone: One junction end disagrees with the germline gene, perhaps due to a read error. CDR3 residues: CANSLSTGTGELFF. The CDR3, as DNA: TGTGCCAACAGTTTATCGACAGGGACCGGGGAGCTGTTTTTT. V usage is TRBV28 and J usage is TRBJ2-2; 7 nucleotides line up with TRBD1. Germline V gene lookup returns CDR1 MDHEN and CDR2 SYDVKM. The CDR3 is made up of 14 amino acids.

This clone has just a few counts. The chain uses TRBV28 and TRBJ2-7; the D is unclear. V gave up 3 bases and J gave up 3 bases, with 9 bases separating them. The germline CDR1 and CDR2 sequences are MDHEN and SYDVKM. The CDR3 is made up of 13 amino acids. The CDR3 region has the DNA TGTGCCAGCAGTTTTCGAGGCGGCTACGAGCAGTACTTC. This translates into CASSFRGGYEQYF.

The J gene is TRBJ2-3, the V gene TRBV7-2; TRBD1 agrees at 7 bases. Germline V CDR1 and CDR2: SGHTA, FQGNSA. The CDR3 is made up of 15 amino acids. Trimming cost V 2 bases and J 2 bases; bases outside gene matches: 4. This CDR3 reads CASSLRGQNTDTQYF. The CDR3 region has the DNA TGTGCCAGCAGCTTAAGGGGACAGAACACAGATACGCAGTATTTT.

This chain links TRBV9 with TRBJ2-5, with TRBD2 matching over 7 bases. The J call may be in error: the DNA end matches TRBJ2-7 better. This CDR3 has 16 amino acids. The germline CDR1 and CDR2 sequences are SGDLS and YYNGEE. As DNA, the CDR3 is TGTGCCAGCAGCCTCTCAGAAGCGGGACGTTACTACGAGCAGTACTTC. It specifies CASSLSEAGRYYEQYF.

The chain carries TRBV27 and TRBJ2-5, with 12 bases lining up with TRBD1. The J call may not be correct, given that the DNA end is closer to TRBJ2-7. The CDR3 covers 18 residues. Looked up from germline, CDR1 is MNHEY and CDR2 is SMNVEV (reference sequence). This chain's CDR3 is CASSLPPGTGGGSYEQYF. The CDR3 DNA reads TGTGCCAGCAGTCTCCCGCCCGGGACAGGGGGCGGTTCCTACGAGCAGTACTTC.

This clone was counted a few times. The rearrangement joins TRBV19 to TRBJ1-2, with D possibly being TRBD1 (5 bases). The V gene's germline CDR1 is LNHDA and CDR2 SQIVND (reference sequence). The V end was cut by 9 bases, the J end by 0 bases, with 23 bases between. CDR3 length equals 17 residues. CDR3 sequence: CASKSYAAGKTNYGYTF. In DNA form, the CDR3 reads TGTGCCAGCAAGTCCTACGCTGCAGGGAAGACTAACTATGGCTACACCTTC.

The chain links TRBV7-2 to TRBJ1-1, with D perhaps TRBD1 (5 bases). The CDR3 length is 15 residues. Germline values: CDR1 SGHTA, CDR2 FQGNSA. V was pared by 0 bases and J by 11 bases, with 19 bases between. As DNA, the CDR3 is TGTGCCAGCAGCTTAGCCTTGCAGGGCGCAGTAAGTGCTTTCTTT. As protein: CASSLALQGAVSAFF. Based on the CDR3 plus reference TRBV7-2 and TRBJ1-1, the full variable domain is GAGVSQSPSNKVTEKGKDVELRCDPISGHTALYWYRQSLGQGLEFLIYFQGNSAPDKSGLPSDRFSAERTGGSVSTLTIQRTQQEDSAVYLCASSLALQGAVSAFFGQGTRLTVV.

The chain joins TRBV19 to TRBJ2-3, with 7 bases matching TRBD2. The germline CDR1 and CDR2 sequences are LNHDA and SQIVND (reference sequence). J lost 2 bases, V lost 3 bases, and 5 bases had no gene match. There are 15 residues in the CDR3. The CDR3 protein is CASSIPSGNTDTQYF. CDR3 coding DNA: TGTGCCAGTAGTATCCCTAGCGGAAACACAGATACGCAGTATTTT.